This TCR beta chain stems from a study of cytomegalovirus exposure and HLA in healthy donors. Looking at the study overall: Sequencing of about 179 million T cells in an earlier analysis found 100 million or so unique TCR beta sequences.

The PCR contained 60 Vbeta and 13 Jbeta primers. The authors' processing: Some 11 million shared chains were among the approximately 80 million unique TCR beta chains that a later analysis counted. Method: immunoSEQ multiplex PCR; TCRdb's copy keeps in-frame clones and lacks some. The DNA gave D and trimming, while V, J and clone size come from that table. The sample consists of fewer than 150,000 clones, 70% to 80% of them appearing once. Findings and limits, study-wide: The CMV antigen specificity of three CMV-associated chains was confirmed through in vitro analysis. Most TCR beta V segments were productive about 87% or about 30% of the time in an earlier analysis.

Turning to this clone: Its antigen is unknown.

The clonotype comes from a man aged 25 to 40 in good health and CMV-seronegative. The sequencing sample was made of PBMCs.

In DNA, the CDR3 is TGTGCCAGCAGCTTGCGGGACACCATATATTTT. Protein sequence: CASSLRDTIYF. V is TRBV7-9 and J is TRBJ1-3; no reliable D call. Germline loops: CDR1 SEHNR, CDR2 FQNEAQ (reference sequence). Trimming removed 3 bases at V and 8 bases at J, with 5 bases between. This CDR3 spans 11 amino acids.